Listed below are T cell receptor beta chains from one sample, sequenced in a study of blood T cells in healthy people across ages. TCRdb re-derived calls from the 5' RACE reads in MiXCR, one entry per CDR3 protein. Here the sample spans 1,300,000 or so distinct CDR3 sequences, roughly 60% being singletons. The sample consisted of blood. These receptors were collected from a man younger than 35 in good health. Each CDR3 is given with its conserved first and last residue. Each record gives: D gene, J gene, V gene, clone size, CDR3 protein, CDR3 DNA. A D gene is named only where the DNA matches it firmly. Clone size is not always given. Where it is, it says once, few, many or a class for expanded clones.

>.|TRBJ2-1|TRBV20-1|.
CSARDPGTGWNEQFF
TGCAGTGCTAGAGATCCCGGGACCGGGTGGAATGAGCAGTTCTTC
>.|TRBJ2-7|TRBV12-3/TRBV12-4|.
CASSLRGPLVEQYF
TGTGCCAGCAGTTTAAGGGGCCCTCTTGTCGAGCAGTACTTC
>TRBD1|TRBJ1-1|TRBV6-1|.
CASRTGWTEAFF
TGTGCCAGCAGGACAGGGTGGACTGAAGCTTTCTTT
>TRBD1|TRBJ1-1|TRBV5-1|.
CASSPQGAGEAFF
TGCGCCAGCAGTCCTCAGGGGGCCGGTGAAGCTTTCTTT
>.|TRBJ2-7|TRBV15|.
CATSTRPQAEQYF
TGTGCCACCAGCACCCGACCACAAGCCGAGCAGTACTTC
>.|TRBJ1-2|TRBV10-3|.
CAISESGGDGYTF
TGTGCCATCAGTGAGTCCGGGGGGGATGGCTACACCTTC
>TRBD2|TRBJ2-3|TRBV7-2|.
CASSLTSGATDTQYF
TGTGCCAGCAGCTTGACTAGCGGGGCCACAGATACGCAGTATTTT
>TRBD2|TRBJ2-7|TRBV20-1|.
CSASLPGLAGGSEQYF
TGCAGTGCCTCACTTCCGGGACTAGCGGGAGGTAGCGAGCAGTACTTC
>.|TRBJ1-5|TRBV4-1|.
CASSQDNLAHQPQHF
TGCGCCAGCAGCCAAGATAATCTAGCCCATCAGCCCCAGCATTTT
>TRBD2|TRBJ2-7|TRBV4-1|.
CASSRVLAPTYEQYF
TGCGCCAGCAGCCGGGTACTAGCGCCGACCTACGAGCAGTACTTC
>.|TRBJ1-4|TRBV29-1|few
CSVARGTYEKLFF
TGCAGCGTTGCGCGGGGGACCTATGAAAAACTGTTTTTT
>.|TRBJ2-6|TRBV9|.
CASSVGDLGANVLTF
TGTGCCAGCAGCGTAGGTGATCTTGGGGCCAACGTCCTGACTTTC
>.|TRBJ2-7|TRBV11-2|.
CASSLDRGGGTPQYF
TGTGCCAGCAGCTTAGATCGAGGGGGAGGGACTCCTCAGTACTTC
>TRBD1|TRBJ1-2|TRBV29-1|few
CSLTWTGLNYGYTF
TGCAGCCTGACTTGGACAGGCCTTAACTATGGCTACACCTTC
>TRBD1|TRBJ1-4|TRBV20-1|.
CSADPGQGEKLFF
TGCAGTGCCGACCCGGGACAGGGCGAAAAACTGTTTTTT
>.|TRBJ2-7|TRBV12-5|.
CASGLDGREQYF
TGTGCTAGTGGTTTGGACGGACGTGAGCAGTACTTC
>TRBD2|TRBJ2-1|TRBV11-3|.
CASSLVFSGRGNEQFF
TGTGCCAGCAGCTTGGTATTTAGCGGGAGGGGCAATGAGCAGTTCTTC
>TRBD2|TRBJ2-1|TRBV2|.
CAPRGLAGESSYNEQFF
TGTGCCCCAAGGGGACTAGCGGGAGAAAGCTCCTACAATGAGCAGTTCTTC
>.|TRBJ2-1|TRBV7-9|.
CASSLVAVGGGNEQFF
TGTGCCAGCAGCTTAGTAGCTGTTGGGGGCGGGAATGAGCAGTTCTTC
>.|TRBJ1-1|TRBV27|.
CASSLSRDFEAFF
TGTGCCAGCAGTTTAAGTCGGGACTTTGAAGCTTTCTTT
>.|TRBJ2-6|TRBV10-3|few
CAIGQAGANVLTF
TGTGCCATCGGGCAGGCCGGGGCCAACGTCCTGACTTTC
>.|TRBJ1-2|TRBV20-1|few
CSARDLGEVYGYTF
TGCAGTGCTAGAGATTTAGGGGAGGTCTATGGCTACACCTTC
>.|TRBJ2-7|TRBV30|.
CAWSVLGIGEQYF
TGTGCCTGGAGTGTACTAGGTATAGGCGAGCAGTACTTC
>.|TRBJ2-4|TRBV28|.
CASSTGRAKVAKNIQYF
TGTGCCAGCAGTACAGGCAGGGCGAAGGTTGCCAAAAACATTCAGTACTTC
>.|TRBJ2-7|TRBV6-2/TRBV6-3|.
CASSPDIYEQYF
TGTGCCAGCAGTCCCGACATCTACGAGCAGTACTTC
>TRBD2|TRBJ2-7|TRBV5-1|few
CASSLVGTGTSGLSSYEQYF
TGCGCCAGCAGCTTGGTTGGAACCGGGACTAGCGGACTAAGCTCCTACGAGCAGTACTTC
>.|TRBJ2-7|TRBV11-2|.
CASRTPGGSAGYEQYF
TGTGCCAGCAGGACTCCAGGAGGGTCTGCGGGATACGAGCAGTACTTC
>.|TRBJ1-4|TRBV7-9|.
CASRSPGVTNEKLFF
TGTGCCAGCAGGTCGCCAGGGGTCACTAATGAAAAACTGTTTTTT